Shown below are 25 T cell receptor beta chains from a single sample sequenced in a study of blood T cell repertoires in COVID-19. The protocol was immunoSEQ multiplex PCR, while the TCRdb copy is restricted to in-frame clones and leaves out a portion. Among more than 300,000 clones listed, more than 90% were seen once. The source material was PBMCs or T cells enriched from blood (not recorded which). The receptors derive from a young woman who had been exposed to COVID-19.

The chain joins TRBV2 to TRBJ1-5, with 12 bases aligning to TRBD1. The CDR3 length is 14 residues. V trimming: 9 bases; J trimming: 7 bases; junction bases outside the gene matches: 7. Germline CDR1 SNHLY, CDR2 FYNNEI. The CDR3 reads CARGDRGRGQPQHF. The CDR3 DNA sequence: TGTGCCAGAGGGGACAGGGGGCGTGGGCAGCCCCAGCATTTT.

The gene calls are TRBV3-1 (or the pseudogene TRBV3-2) and TRBJ2-7, with 9 bases that match TRBD1. This CDR3 spans 14 amino acids. Germline CDR1 LGHDT, CDR2 YNNKEL (reference sequence). The J segment lost 3 bases and the V segment lost 4 bases, leaving 4 bases of the junction unmatched. The CDR3 sequence is CASSPRDRDYEQYF. CDR3 sequence (DNA): TGTGCCAGCAGCCCCCGGGACAGGGACTACGAGCAGTACTTC.

This clone appeared a single time. The CDR3: CASSPGGSTIYF. CDR3 DNA sequence: TGTGCCAGCTCACCAGGGGGCTCCACCATATATTTT. This chain joins TRBV18 and TRBJ1-3, with D possibly being TRBD1 (6 bases). The CDR3 consists of 12 residues. CDR1 KGHSH and CDR2 LQKENI come from the germline V gene. Trimming left V 2 bases short and J 9 bases short, with 8 bases between. Full variable domain (rest looked up from reference TRBV18 and TRBJ1-3): NAGVMQNPRHLVRRRGQEARLRCSPMKGHSHVYWYRQLPEEGLKFMVYLQKENIIDESGMPKERFSAEFPKEGPSILRIQQVVRGDSAAYFCASSPGGSTIYFGEGSWLTVV.

The rearrangement joins TRBV7-9 to TRBJ1-2; weak D call: TRBD1 (6 bases). Trimming left V 1 base short and J 3 bases short, with 21 bases between. CDR1 is SEHNR and CDR2 is FQNEAQ in the germline V gene (reference sequence). The CDR3 has 18 residues. Here the CDR3 reads CASSLEGHRTAGDYGYTF. The DNA for the CDR3 is TGTGCCAGCAGCTTAGAGGGACACCGGACAGCGGGGGACTATGGCTACACCTTC.

The genes are TRBV4-1 and TRBJ1-3, with D possibly matching TRBD1 (6 bases). V was trimmed by 3 bases and J by 0 bases, leaving 15 bases between them. Germline assignment: CDR1 MGHRA and CDR2 YSYEKL. This CDR3 spans 17 amino acids. The CDR3, as DNA: TGCGCCAGCAGCCACACCCAGACAGGCCCCTCTGGAAACACCATATATTTT. Translating gives CASSHTQTGPSGNTIYF.

The V call is TRBV4-1, the J call TRBJ2-7; 9 bases map to TRBD1. With V trimmed by 1 base and J by 5 bases, 6 bases remained unmatched. Germline CDR1 MGHRA, CDR2 YSYEKL. The CDR3 extends over 15 amino acids. The CDR3 sequence is CASSQVFRDRDEQYF. The CDR3 DNA is TGCGCCAGCAGCCAAGTATTTCGGGACAGGGACGAGCAGTACTTC.

V usage is TRBV5-5 and J usage is TRBJ1-2; 8 bases map to TRBD1. The CDR3 is 14 residues long. V dropped 2 bases and J dropped 6; count of bases not matched to a gene: 6. Germline-derived CDR1 and CDR2 are SGHKS and YYEKEE (reference sequence). The CDR3: CASSFDRGENGYTF. CDR3 nucleotide sequence: TGTGCCAGCAGCTTCGACAGGGGTGAAAATGGCTACACCTTC. Drawing the rest from reference TRBV5-5 and TRBJ1-2, the complete variable domain is DAGVTQSPTHLIKTRGQQVTLRCSPISGHKSVSWYQQVLGQGPQFIFQYYEKEERGRGNFPDRFSARQFPNYSSELNVNALLLGDSALYLCASSFDRGENGYTFGSGTRLTVV.

V gene TRBV7-6 combines with J gene TRBJ1-3; TRBD1 is a possible D gene (5 bases). The CDR3 is made up of 15 amino acids. V was cut by 0 bases and J by 2 bases, with 8 bases left in between. Germline V gene sequence: CDR1 SGHVS, CDR2 FNYEAQ. Here the CDR3 DNA reads TGTGCCAGCAGCTTAGCCATCAGGGCTGGAAACACCATATATTTT. Residues: CASSLAIRAGNTIYF.

This chain joins TRBV4-2 and TRBJ2-5, with a possible D match to TRBD1 (5 bases). Germline values: CDR1 LGHNA, CDR2 YNFKEQ. V lost 0 bases and J lost 5, with 19 bases in between. This CDR3 region has 17 residues. CDR3 region: CASSQEIGRLKGETQYF. As DNA, the CDR3 is TGTGCCAGCAGCCAAGAAATCGGCCGACTCAAGGGGGAGACCCAGTACTTC.

The CDR3 nucleotides are TGTGCCAGCAGCTTAGGGTTCAGTTACAATGAGCAGTTCTTC. As protein: CASSLGFSYNEQFF. The rearrangement uses TRBV11-2 and TRBJ2-1; D gene ambiguous. Germline lookup yields CDR1 SGHAT and CDR2 FQNNGV. V lost 1 base, J lost 4 bases, and 8 bases lay in between. The CDR3 has 14 amino acids.

This chain uses TRBV21-1 with TRBJ2-3; the listed D gene, TRBD1, was not tested against the DNA. TRBV21-1 is given as a pseudogene. The CDR3 extends over 15 amino acids. The CDR3 DNA sequence: TGTGCCAGCAGCAAAGGGACAGGGGTTACAGATACGCAGTATTTT. Translation: CASSKGTGVTDTQYF.

The V and J genes are TRBV6-2 or TRBV6-3 and TRBJ1-2; D is ambiguous. The CDR3 consists of 12 residues. Trimming removed 4 bases from V and 5 bases from J, with 8 bases in between. CDR1 MNHEY and CDR2 SVGEGT come from the germline V gene. CDR3 in DNA: TGTGCCAGCAGTTCTCAACTATATGGCTACACCTTC. It is translated as CASSSQLYGYTF.

The CDR3 loop reads CASSLWTDQETQYF. As DNA, the CDR3 is TGTGCCAGCAGCCTGTGGACAGACCAAGAGACCCAGTACTTC. The chain uses TRBV3-1 (or the pseudogene TRBV3-2) and TRBJ2-5, with D tentatively TRBD1 (6 bases). Germline CDR1 reads LGHDT; CDR2 reads YNNKEL (reference sequence). The V end lost 4 bases, the J end lost 0 bases, and 9 bases lay between the germline ends. CDR3 length: 14 residues.

This rearrangement joins TRBV6-5 to TRBJ1-3, with D unresolved. Germline V lookup: CDR1 MNHEY, CDR2 SVGAGI. V lost 0 bases and J 0 bases, leaving 6 bases between the germline ends. The CDR3 length is 15 residues. CDR3 coding DNA: TGTGCCAGCAGTTACTCGGGCCCCTCTGGAAACACCATATATTTT. Its protein product is CASSYSGPSGNTIYF.

This clone came up once. This sequence joins TRBV27 and TRBJ1-1; D gene uncertain. The germline V and J ends were trimmed by 11 bases and 0 bases, with 16 bases remaining between them. From germline, CDR1 is MNHEY and CDR2 SMNVEV (reference sequence). The CDR3 is 14 residues long. The CDR3 spells CAAGWPGMNTEAFF. The CDR3 DNA sequence: TGTGCCGCAGGATGGCCAGGAATGAACACTGAAGCTTTCTTT.

V gene TRBV19 combines with J gene TRBJ2-6; D is unresolved. Germline V CDR1 and CDR2: LNHDA, SQIVND (reference sequence). This CDR3 spans 15 amino acids. Trimming pared 4 bases from V and 0 bases from J, leaving 7 bases between. In nucleotides, the CDR3 is TGTGCCAGTAGTAGGGCAAACTCTGGGGCCAACGTCCTGACTTTC. Its translation: CASSRANSGANVLTF.

This chain joins TRBV2 and TRBJ2-7; 9 positions match TRBD1. Germline CDR1 reads SNHLY; CDR2 reads FYNNEI. CDR3 length: 15 amino acids. V dropped 4 bases and J dropped 0; count of bases not matched to a gene: 4. The CDR3: CASSAQGAHSYEQYF. DNA for the CDR3: TGTGCCAGCAGTGCACAGGGGGCCCACTCCTACGAGCAGTACTTC.

This clone was seen only once. The rearrangement joins TRBV4-3 to TRBJ1-1, with D perhaps TRBD1 (5 bases). The CDR3 covers 18 residues. CDR1 is LGHNA and CDR2 is YSLEER in the germline V gene. The V gene lost 4 bases and the J gene lost 1 base, with 22 bases spanning the gap. CDR3 sequence (DNA): TGCGCCAGCAGCCCCTCGACAAGGTGGGGGGAGAGGAACACTGAAGCTTTCTTT. It codes for CASSPSTRWGERNTEAFF.

This chain uses TRBV6-1 with TRBJ1-1, with a tentative D call TRBD1 (6 bases). CDR3 length: 12 residues. V lost 3 bases, J lost 10 bases, and 12 bases lay in between. The germline V gene encodes CDR1 MNHNS and CDR2 SASEGT. CDR3 sequence: CASSEGTRLAFF. CDR3 coding DNA: TGTGCCAGCAGTGAGGGGACACGGCTAGCTTTCTTT.

This clone was seen once. This chain uses TRBV7-2 with TRBJ1-2; D remains ambiguous. This CDR3 region has 14 residues. V lost 1 base, J lost 8 bases, and 14 bases lay in between. Germline V gene sequence: CDR1 SGHTA, CDR2 FQGNSA. The CDR3 sequence: CASSLGYGEEGYTF. Written as DNA, the CDR3 is TGTGCCAGCAGCTTAGGGTACGGGGAGGAGGGCTACACCTTC.

The chain combines TRBV15 with TRBJ2-7; tentatively, D is TRBD1 (8 bases). Germline V gives CDR1 LNHNV, CDR2 YYDKDF (reference sequence). The CDR3 extends over 15 amino acids. V lost 4 bases, J lost 2 bases, and 15 bases lay in between. The CDR3 sequence: CATSNRTGRAYEQYF. The CDR3 DNA is TGTGCCACCAGCAACCGGACAGGGAGGGCCTACGAGCAGTACTTC.

The gene calls are TRBV3-1 (or the pseudogene TRBV3-2) and TRBJ1-3, with D possibly being TRBD1 (5 bases). The CDR3 is 16 amino acids. V lost 4 bases to trimming and J lost 0 bases, with 13 bases between them. Germline V CDR1 and CDR2: LGHDT, YNNKEL (reference sequence). CDR3 DNA sequence: TGTGCCAGCAGCCGGGGTGGACAAATCTCTGGAAACACCATATATTTT. Protein sequence: CASSRGGQISGNTIYF.

The rearrangement uses TRBV18 and TRBJ1-2; D is uncertain. CDR1 and CDR2 from the germline V gene are KGHSH and LQKENI. Trimming removed 3 bases at V and 8 bases at J, with 10 bases between. The CDR3 has 12 amino acids. The CDR3 DNA reads as TGTGCCAGCTCACCGACGGCCGGGGGCTACACCTTC. Encoded protein: CASSPTAGGYTF.

This clone was counted between two and nine times. The chain couples TRBV6-5 to TRBJ1-2; D uncertain. CDR3 size: 12 residues. Between the trimmed V and J ends, which lost 3 bases and 14 bases, there was a span of 16 bases. From germline, CDR1 is MNHEY and CDR2 SVGAGI. DNA for the CDR3: TGTGCCAGCAGTTATGCGGGCGGTCTCAATACCTTC. Translating gives CASSYAGGLNTF.

This clone appeared once. The rearrangement joins TRBV14 to TRBJ1-2, with 10 bases matching TRBD1. The CDR3 has 17 amino acids. Germline V gene sequence: CDR1 SGHDN, CDR2 FVKESK. V shed 6 bases, J shed 0 bases, and the junction held 10 bases outside the gene matches. As DNA, the CDR3 is TGTGCCAGCAGACGAACGGGACAGGGGAAGCCTAACTATGGCTACACCTTC. This sequence encodes CASRRTGQGKPNYGYTF.